What follows are 21 T cell receptor delta chains derived from one specimen sequenced in a study of gamma-delta chains in newborns, infants, children. TCRdb re-identified clones in the reads via CATT. The sample consists of thousands of delta-chain clones, 1.6% of them appearing once. Material: blood. All receptors come from a child who was a newborn, infant or young child, either healthy, febrile or measles-vaccinated (not recorded which).

This clone is medium-sized within its sample. In nucleotides, the CDR3 is TGTGCTCTTGGGGAACTAGGCCCCCTGGGGGTCAACACCGATAAACTCATCTTT. As protein: CALGELGPLGVNTDKLIF. The chain employs TRDV1 and TRDJ1; 7 positions agree with TRDD3. This CDR3 has 18 amino acids. CDR1 and CDR2 from the germline V gene are TSWWSYY and QGS. The ends lost 0 bases at V and 0 bases at J; junction bases unmatched: 10.

As for this clone: The TCRdb protein comes from a much larger clone and disagrees with this DNA's translation at residue 16, likely due to a read error; the protein given here is derived from the DNA. The chain joins TRDV1 to TRDJ1; 13 bases agree with TRDD3. The CDR3 extends over 18 amino acids. The germline CDR1 and CDR2 sequences are TSWWSYY and QGS. CDR3 in amino acids: CALGDIRRLGDTADKPIF. CDR3 coding DNA: TGTGCTCTTGGGGATATTCGGAGACTGGGGGATACGGCCGATAAACCCATCTTT.

For this clone: A much larger clonotype is one base distant, so this may be a read error. The same CDR3 also results from other DNA sequences found in this sample. The CDR3 sequence is CAASPRGSPYVSLGAKYTDKLIF. The CDR3 DNA sequence: TGTGCAGCGAGCCCCAGGGGTTCGCCATACGTCTCACTGGGGGCCAAGTACACCGATAAACTCATCTTT. This chain joins TRAV29/DV5 and TRDJ1; 8 bases fit TRDD3. The CDR3 has 23 residues. After removal of 5 bases from V and 0 bases from J, the junction contained 33 bases not matched to a gene. Per the germline V gene, CDR1 is NSMFDY and CDR2 is ISSIKDK.

In its sample, this clone is medium-sized. The V gene is TRDV1, the J gene TRDJ1, with a tentative D call TRDD2 (6 bases). This CDR3 has 24 residues. V lost 0 bases to trimming and J lost 0 bases, with 35 bases between them. Germline V gives CDR1 TSWWSYY, CDR2 QGS. CDR3 amino acids: CALGELVGKVLQSLGFMYTDKLIF. In nucleotides, the CDR3 is TGTGCTCTTGGGGAACTAGTCGGCAAGGTCCTACAGTCTCTGGGCTTTATGTACACCGATAAACTCATCTTT.

In its sample, this clone was seen a few times. The chain links TRDV1 to TRDJ1; the match to TRDD3 covers 12 bases. The V and J ends lost 1 base and 2 bases, in that order; junction bases with no gene match: 14. In germline, CDR1 is TSWWSYY, CDR2 QGS. This CDR3 comprises 20 residues. The CDR3 sequence is CALGEPKKLGDTRGTDKLIF. CDR3 nucleotides: TGTGCTCTTGGGGAACCCAAGAAGCTGGGGGATACGCGGGGGACCGATAAACTCATCTTT.

As for this clone: TCRdb pairs this DNA with a much larger clone's protein that differs at residue 6, likely a read error; the protein shown was translated from the DNA. The chain employs TRDV3 and TRDJ1; TRDD3 might be the D (6 bases). The CDR3 consists of 15 residues. Between the trimmed V and J ends, which lost 4 bases and 1 base, there was a span of 19 bases. Germline V lookup: CDR1 TVYSNPD, CDR2 GDNSRS (reference sequence). The CDR3 spells CASSIAGDLTDKLIF. The CDR3 region has the DNA TGTGCCTCCTCCATCGCTGGGGACCTCACCGATAAACTCATCTTT.

V is TRDV1 and J is TRDJ1; 10 bases fit TRDD3. CDR1 and CDR2 (germline): TSWWSYY, QGS. The CDR3 has 17 residues. The trim removed 0 bases at V and 7 bases at J, leaving 11 bases unmatched. Here the CDR3 DNA reads TGTGCTCTTGGGGAACTACCTGTACTGGGGGATGAGGTTAAACTCATCTTT. Its translation is CALGELPVLGDEVKLIF.

This clone came up a few times. TCRdb's protein does not match the DNA translation at residue 13; the protein provided is translated from the DNA. The J gene is TRDJ1, the V gene TRDV1, with 11 bases identical to TRDD3. V was clipped by 1 base and J by 4 bases; unmatched bases: 14. The CDR3 contains 19 residues. The germline V gene has CDR1 TSWWSYY and CDR2 QGS. The CDR3 DNA is TGTGCTCTTGGGGAACCCCCCCCGTACTGGGGGATATCGGTCGATAAACTCATCTTT. Translated: CALGEPPPYWGISVDKLIF.

For this clone: This DNA's translation differs at residue 3 from TCRdb's protein, which comes from a much larger clone; a read error is likely, and the protein shown is translated from the DNA. The V call is TRDV2, the J call TRDJ3, with 7 nucleotides matching TRDD3. The CDR3 is made up of 17 amino acids. CDR1 and CDR2 from the germline V gene are GEAIGNYY and EKD. The CDR3 protein is CASDTVWGSWDTRQMFF. CDR3 nucleotides: TGTGCCAGTGACACCGTCTGGGGGTCCTGGGACACCCGACAGATGTTTTTC.

This clone was seen a few times. The chain joins TRDV3 to TRDJ2, with 9 bases identical to TRDD2. V lost 2 bases and J lost 6; bases outside the gene matches: 19. This CDR3 is 18 amino acids long. The germline gives CDR1 TVYSNPD, CDR2 GDNSRS (reference sequence). The CDR3 loop is CAFGLPTTSGHQAAQLFF. The CDR3 DNA is TGTGCCTTTGGCCTTCCTACGACCTCGGGCCACCAGGCAGCACAACTCTTCTTT.

This clone was seen a few times. This sequence joins TRDV1 and TRDJ1, with D perhaps TRDD2 or TRDD3 (5 bases each). Germline CDR1 reads TSWWSYY; CDR2 reads QGS. Trimming left V 0 bases short and J 0 bases short, with 29 bases between. The CDR3 contains 22 residues. The CDR3 loop reads CALGELPSSAGNIGGYTDKLIF. CDR3 DNA: TGTGCTCTTGGGGAACTCCCTTCTTCGGCGGGTAATATCGGGGGGTACACCGATAAACTCATCTTT.

This clone counts as medium-sized. This rearrangement joins TRDV1 to TRDJ2, with TRDD3 identical over 8 bases. V was clipped by 4 bases and J by 1 base; unmatched bases: 2. Germline lookup yields CDR1 TSWWSYY and CDR2 QGS. This CDR3 spans 15 amino acids. The CDR3 DNA reads TGTGCTCTTGGGGGTACTGGGGGTTTGACAGCACAACTCTTCTTT. Residues: CALGGTGGLTAQLFF.

In regard to this clone: This sequence may be a read error, since a much larger clone differs from it by one base. Other nucleotide sequences from this sample produce the same CDR3. This chain joins TRDV2 and TRDJ1; 10 nucleotides align to TRDD3. This CDR3 has 17 amino acids. Germline CDR1 reads GEAIGNYY; CDR2 reads EKD. The CDR3 here is CACDTSGWGIYTDKLIF. The DNA for the CDR3 is TGTGCCTGTGACACCTCAGGCTGGGGGATATACACCGATAAGCTCATCTTT.

This clone was seen more than once but under ten times. The TCRdb protein, from a much larger clone, departs from this DNA's translation at residue 9, likely by read error; the protein shown derives from the DNA. V usage is TRDV2 and J usage is TRDJ1, with D possibly matching TRDD3 (5 bases). Trimming shortened V by 1 base and J by 1 base, and 12 bases separated the two germline ends. Per germline, CDR1 GEAIGNYY and CDR2 EKD. The CDR3 runs to 15 residues. The chain's CDR3 is CACDTGGPCTDKLIF. CDR3 nucleotides: TGTGCCTGTGACACGGGGGGGCCTTGCACCGATAAACTCATCTTT.

Sample share makes this clone medium-sized. This CDR3 is also generated by other DNA sequences in the sample. The V call is TRDV1, the J call TRDJ1, with D possibly TRDD3 on 5 matching bases. The CDR3 sequence is 19 residues long. Trimming took 0 bases from V and 7 from J, leaving 27 bases between them. Germline V gives CDR1 TSWWSYY, CDR2 QGS. The CDR3: CALGELSTVKTGLILKLIF. The CDR3 bases are TGTGCTCTTGGGGAACTTTCTACGGTCAAAACTGGTTTAATCCTTAAACTCATCTTT.

Turning to this clone: The identical CDR3 is also encoded by other nucleotide sequences in the sample. This chain connects TRDV3 to TRDJ3, with TRDD3 matching 7 bases. Germline V CDR1 and CDR2: TVYSNPD, GDNSRS (reference sequence). The CDR3 is made up of 16 amino acids. J was trimmed by 0 bases and V by 2 bases; bases with no gene match: 4. This CDR3 is CAFGGMSSWDTRQMFF. The CDR3 DNA reads TGTGCCTTTGGGGGGATGAGCTCCTGGGACACCCGACAGATGTTTTTC.

This clone has just a few counts. TCRdb's listed protein matches a much larger clone and diverges from this DNA's translation at residue 8, likely through a read error; the protein shown comes from the DNA. V and J are TRDV1 and TRDJ1, with no clear D. The CDR3 runs 13 residues. The germline V and J ends were trimmed by 7 bases and 1 base, with 10 bases remaining between them. CDR1 and CDR2 (germline): TSWWSYY, QGS. DNA of the CDR3: TGTGCTCTTGAGATGGTTGCCACCGATAAACTCATCTTT. Amino acids: CALEMVATDKLIF.

This clone was detected a few times. TCRdb's protein and the translated DNA diverge at residue 17; the protein reported here is the translation of the DNA. The V and J genes are TRDV1 and TRDJ1, with 9 positions matching TRDD2. Per germline, CDR1 TSWWSYY and CDR2 QGS. CDR3 length: 19 amino acids. CDR3 nucleotide sequence: TGTGCTCTTGGGGAAGGTAGGGCCTTCCTACTACCCCTTAACGATAAACCCATCTTT. Protein: CALGEGRAFLLPLNDKPIF.

About this clone: A read error may be the cause here, since a much bigger clone is one base away. The chain couples TRDV1 to TRDJ1; D may correspond to TRDD2 or TRDD3 (9 bases each). CDR3 length: 23 residues. Germline CDR1 and CDR2: TSWWSYY and QGS. CDR3 loop: CALGGLTPFLLGDRSPFTGKLIF. The DNA for the CDR3 is TGTGCTCTTGGGGGACTCACCCCCTTCCTACTGGGGGACAGGTCACCGTTCACCGGTAAACTCATCTTT.

By share of the sample, this clone is medium-sized. The J gene is TRDJ1, the V gene TRDV1; a weak D match, TRDD3 (5 bases). Germline V CDR1 and CDR2: TSWWSYY, QGS. The V and J ends lost 4 bases and 3 bases respectively, with 15 bases between them. The CDR3 totals 15 residues. CDR3 bases: TGTGCTCTTGGGGCCTTTTTGGGGCGACCCGATAAACTCATCTTT. This translates into CALGAFLGRPDKLIF.

This clone was found a few times. Other nucleotide sequences from this sample produce the same CDR3. The chain uses TRDV1 and TRDJ1, with TRDD3 matching 11 bases. Germline V gene sequence: CDR1 TSWWSYY, CDR2 QGS. Trimming removed 5 bases from V and 5 bases from J; junction bases left unmatched: 25. This CDR3 has 21 residues. CDR3 amino acids: CALGNLLHRPLGDTRADKLIF. The CDR3 region has the DNA TGTGCTCTTGGGAACTTACTACACCGCCCCTTGGGGGATACGCGGGCTGATAAACTCATCTTT.